The entry that follows covers one TCR beta chain sequence. This clonotype was recorded at least ten times. The antigen this receptor binds is unknown. Within one base of it there is no much larger clone, and no base qualities were kept. V lost 2 bases and J lost 9 bases, and the count of bases not matched to a germline gene is 15. From a lookup of the germline V gene (reference sequence), CDR1 and CDR2 are SEHNR and FQNEAQ. From the cysteine up to the phenylalanine, the CDR3 has a length of 17 residues. Only the CDR3 DNA stays, 51 bases, in frame from base 1. This sample is drawn from a study of T cells in Graves' hyperthyroidism and ophthalmopathy (dated by TCRdb to about 2019). Notes on the research overall: Peripheral blood was collected at initial diagnosis, before any treatment. TCR V-J signatures able to tell the groups apart were searched for in a discovery cohort of more than 90 patients, of whom under 45 had Graves' ophthalmopathy and about 60 had stable Graves' hyperthyroidism. Whether ophthalmopathy could be predicted prospectively was tested in an independent validation cohort made up of some 20 hyperthyroidism patients plus 17 patients who later progressed to ophthalmopathy. For training and testing, the 100 or so patients in the discovery cohort were randomly divided in a 7:3 ratio. Thyroid tissue and blood T-cell repertoires from about 6 Graves' hyperthyroidism patients were also compared in the study. Once sampling was done, hyperthyroidism patients were given methimazole at a starting dose of 30 mg daily, whereas ophthalmopathy patients were given high-dose intravenous methylprednisolone. TCR Vbeta CDR3 sequencing of 130 to 150 peripheral blood samples (roughly 43 ophthalmopathy, 75 or so hyperthyroidism and approximately 17 progressor patients) is reported in the paper. On the study overall, not on this receptor specifically: Sample size was not statistically predetermined, and blinding of investigators to group allocation was not performed. Most expanded thyroid clonotypes (frequency above 0.001) were also detected in blood, suggesting blood repertoires may reflect thyroid immune responses. During validation, the model predicted progression to ophthalmopathy a median of around 6 months ahead of onset, with just under 71% sensitivity and about 72% specificity. In cross-validation, a model built on a 13 V-J signature told ophthalmopathy apart from stable hyperthyroidism with roughly 87% sensitivity and roughly 81% specificity, and in testing the same model reached 80%/75%.

Hyperthyroidism patients were newly diagnosed, had a disease duration of under 2 months, and were aged 18 to 65 years. Exclusion was applied to patients with uncontrolled infections, other autoimmune diseases, pregnancy or lactation. Diagnoses were established on the basis of clinical symptoms, serum thyroxine and TRAb, thyroid ultrasound, and orbital computed tomography. Blood from progressor patients was drawn when they were first diagnosed with hyperthyroidism, before any ophthalmopathy symptoms appeared. PBMCs were isolated from about 10 ml of fresh peripheral blood by Ficoll-Paque density gradient centrifugation. Patients classed as progressors first received a Graves' hyperthyroidism diagnosis and then went on to develop ophthalmopathy during follow-up. Total RNA was extracted with Trizol reagent, and quality was checked on an Agilent 2100 Bioanalyzer. Amplification of TCR beta CDR3 regions was carried out from RNA transcripts. A first-round RT-PCR of the TCR CDR3 used the HTBI primer set with the Qiagen OneStep RT-PCR kit. Libraries were constructed in a second round of multiplex PCR, after which size selection and purification were carried out. The libraries were sequenced on an Illumina HiSeq2000 using paired-end 100 bp reads. The study's processing was this. SOAPnuke was used to process the raw data, removing reads that contained adapters or uncalled bases, had a mean Phred below 15, or lacked an exact match to the constant primer or identifier. High-quality paired reads were merged with COPE v1.2.5, and unique nucleotide sequences were defined as clonotypes. MiTCR v1.1 was used to align clonotypes to the IMGT TRBV, TRBD and TRBJ reference segments. Only V-J combinations with frequency above 0.0001, covering roughly 99% of repertoires, were analysed. A TCS score was defined as the ratio between F50 (clonal expansion) and ExV (chaos), using BLOSUM62-based TCRdist between CDR3 peptides within each V-J. Welch's t-statistics and random forest reduced approximately 520 V-J features to some 14, which were used in a naive Bayes classifier (R e1071). TCRdb reworked the public reads: Q25 trimming with fastp, MiXCR clone assembly, productive beta chains retained. For every CDR3 protein sequence, its rows merge into one entry that carries the most common genes and DNA. The V and J calls shown here were made by TCRdb, not taken from the authors' results. A total of some 250,000 distinct CDR3 sequences appear in this sample, 13% to 15% of them only once. The ten most abundant clones make up under 35% of the sample.

This receptor was obtained from a woman aged 50 to 65 with Graves' hyperthyroidism that later progressed to Graves' ophthalmopathy. Sequencing used blood. The rearranged segments are TRBV7-9 and TRBJ1-4; 7 central bases correspond to TRBD1. The CDR3 protein is CASSLPGLDRLSQKLFF. The nucleotide sequence reads as follows: TGTGCCAGCAGCTTACCTGGGCTGGACAGGTTAAGTCAAAAACTGTTTTTT.